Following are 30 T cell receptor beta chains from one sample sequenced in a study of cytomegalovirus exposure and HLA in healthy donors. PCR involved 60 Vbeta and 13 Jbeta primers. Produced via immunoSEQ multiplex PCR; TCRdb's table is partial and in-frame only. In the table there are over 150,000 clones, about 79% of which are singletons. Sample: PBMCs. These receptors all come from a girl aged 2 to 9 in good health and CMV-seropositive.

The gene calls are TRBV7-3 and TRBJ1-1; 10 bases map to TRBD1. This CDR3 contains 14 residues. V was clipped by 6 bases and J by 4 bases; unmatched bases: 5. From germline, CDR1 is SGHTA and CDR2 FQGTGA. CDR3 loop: CASSPGTGVTEAFF. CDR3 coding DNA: TGTGCCAGCAGTCCGGGGACAGGGGTCACTGAAGCTTTCTTT. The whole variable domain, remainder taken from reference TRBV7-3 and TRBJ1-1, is GAGVSQTPSNKVTEKGKYVELRCDPISGHTALYWYRQSLGQGPEFLIYFQGTGAADDSGLPNDRFFAVRPEGSVSTLKIQRTERGDSAVYLCASSPGTGVTEAFFGQGTRLTVV.

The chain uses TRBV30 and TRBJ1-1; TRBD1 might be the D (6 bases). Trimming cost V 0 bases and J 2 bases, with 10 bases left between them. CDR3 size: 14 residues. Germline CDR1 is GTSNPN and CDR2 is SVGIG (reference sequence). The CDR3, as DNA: TGTGCCTGGAGTGTTAAGGGGGTCAACACTGAAGCTTTCTTT. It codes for CAWSVKGVNTEAFF. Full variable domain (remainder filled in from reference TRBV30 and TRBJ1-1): SQTIHQWPATLVQPVGSPLSLECTVEGTSNPNLYWYRQAAGRGLQLLFYSVGIGQISSEVPQNLSASRPQDRQFILSSKKLLLSDSGFYLCAWSVKGVNTEAFFGQGTRLTVV.

CDR3 sequence: CASSLTGKDTEAFF. For the CDR3, the DNA is TGTGCCAGCAGCCTAACAGGGAAGGACACTGAAGCTTTCTTT. The rearrangement uses TRBV11-1 and TRBJ1-1; a possible D gene is TRBD1 (6 bases). V was clipped by 5 bases and J by 3 bases, with 13 bases between them. The CDR3 consists of 14 residues. CDR1 and CDR2 from the germline V gene are SGHAT and FQDESV (reference sequence).

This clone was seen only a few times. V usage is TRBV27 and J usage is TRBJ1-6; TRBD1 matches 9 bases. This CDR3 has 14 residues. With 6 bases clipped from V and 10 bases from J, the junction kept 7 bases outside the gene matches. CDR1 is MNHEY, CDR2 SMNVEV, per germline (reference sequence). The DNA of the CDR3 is TGTGCCAGCAGCGCCGGGACAGGGAACTCACCCCTCCACTTT. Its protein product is CASSAGTGNSPLHF.

CDR3 loop: CASSRQVGNEKLFF. The CDR3 DNA sequence: TGTGCCAGCAGCCGACAGGTGGGGAATGAAAAACTGTTTTTT. The chain is built from TRBV5-4 and TRBJ1-4, with a weak D call TRBD1 (6 bases). This CDR3 has 14 residues. Per germline, CDR1 SGHNT and CDR2 YYREEE (reference sequence). Trimming took 4 bases from V and 5 from J, leaving 12 bases between them.

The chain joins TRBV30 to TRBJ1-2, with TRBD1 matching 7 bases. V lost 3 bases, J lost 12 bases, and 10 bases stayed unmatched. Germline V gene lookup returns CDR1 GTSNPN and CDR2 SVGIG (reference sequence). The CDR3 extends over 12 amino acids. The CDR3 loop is CAWRDLQGRNTF. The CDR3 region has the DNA TGTGCCTGGAGAGATTTACAGGGGAGGAACACCTTC.

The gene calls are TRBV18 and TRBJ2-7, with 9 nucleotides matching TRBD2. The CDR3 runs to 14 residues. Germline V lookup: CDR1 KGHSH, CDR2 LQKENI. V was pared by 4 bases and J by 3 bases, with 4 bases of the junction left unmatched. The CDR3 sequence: CASSLAGGVYEQYF. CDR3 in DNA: TGTGCCAGCTCACTTGCGGGGGGGGTCTACGAGCAGTACTTC.

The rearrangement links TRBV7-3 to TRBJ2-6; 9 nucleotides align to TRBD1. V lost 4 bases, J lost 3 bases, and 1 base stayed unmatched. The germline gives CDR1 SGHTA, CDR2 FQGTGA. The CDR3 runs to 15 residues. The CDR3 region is CASSWTGVGANVLTF. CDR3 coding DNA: TGTGCCAGCAGCTGGACAGGGGTTGGGGCCAACGTCCTGACTTTC.

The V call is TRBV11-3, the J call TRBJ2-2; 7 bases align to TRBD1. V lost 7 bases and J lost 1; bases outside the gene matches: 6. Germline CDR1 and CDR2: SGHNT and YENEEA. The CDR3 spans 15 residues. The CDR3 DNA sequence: TGTGCCAGCAATGGGGCAGGGGGGAACACCGGGGAGCTGTTTTTT. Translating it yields CASNGAGGNTGELFF.

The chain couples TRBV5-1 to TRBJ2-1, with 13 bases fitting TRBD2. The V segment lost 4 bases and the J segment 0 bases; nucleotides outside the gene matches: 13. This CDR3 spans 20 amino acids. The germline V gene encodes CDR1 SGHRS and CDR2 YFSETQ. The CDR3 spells CASSRLLAGGPKGSYNEQFF. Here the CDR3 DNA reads TGCGCCAGCAGCCGCCTACTAGCGGGAGGGCCCAAAGGCTCCTACAATGAGCAGTTCTTC.

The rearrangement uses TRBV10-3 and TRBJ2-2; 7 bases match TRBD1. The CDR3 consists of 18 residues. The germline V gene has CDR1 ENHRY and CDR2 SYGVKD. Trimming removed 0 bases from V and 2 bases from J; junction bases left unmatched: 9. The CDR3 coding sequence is TGTGCCATCAGTGAGTCGAGGACAGGCCCCCCAAACACCGGGGAGCTGTTTTTT. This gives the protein CAISESRTGPPNTGELFF.

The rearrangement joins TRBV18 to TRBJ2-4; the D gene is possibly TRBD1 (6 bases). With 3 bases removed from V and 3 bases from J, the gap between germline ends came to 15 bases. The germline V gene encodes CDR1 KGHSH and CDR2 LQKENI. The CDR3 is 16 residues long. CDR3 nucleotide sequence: TGTGCCAGCTCACCTACGGTTAGGGGGAACAAAAACATTCAGTACTTC. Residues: CASSPTVRGNKNIQYF.

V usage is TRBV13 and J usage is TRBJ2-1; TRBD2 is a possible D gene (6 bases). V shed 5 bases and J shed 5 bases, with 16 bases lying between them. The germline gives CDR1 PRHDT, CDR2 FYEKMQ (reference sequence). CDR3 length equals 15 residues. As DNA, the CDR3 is TGTGCCAGCAGCCTGGGACTGGCCCGAGACAATGAGCAGTTCTTC. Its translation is CASSLGLARDNEQFF.

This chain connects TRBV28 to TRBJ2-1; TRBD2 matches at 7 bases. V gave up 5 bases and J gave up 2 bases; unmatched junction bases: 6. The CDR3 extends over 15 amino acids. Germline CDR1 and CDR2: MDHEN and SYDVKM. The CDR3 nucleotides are TGTGCCAGCAGTCTGACTAGCCTGGCCTACAATGAGCAGTTCTTC. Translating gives CASSLTSLAYNEQFF.

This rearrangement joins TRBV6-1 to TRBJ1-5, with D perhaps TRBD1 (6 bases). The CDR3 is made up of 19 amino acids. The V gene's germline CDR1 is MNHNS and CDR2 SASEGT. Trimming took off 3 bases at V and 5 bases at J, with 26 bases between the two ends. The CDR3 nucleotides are TGTGCCAGCAGTGATAACAGGGTGCAGGACACCTTACGAGATCAGCCCCAGCATTTT. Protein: CASSDNRVQDTLRDQPQHF.

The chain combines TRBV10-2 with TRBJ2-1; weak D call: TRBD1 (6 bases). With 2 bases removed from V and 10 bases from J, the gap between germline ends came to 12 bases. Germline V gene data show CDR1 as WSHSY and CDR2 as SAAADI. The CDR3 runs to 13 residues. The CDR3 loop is CASSEGRTVEQFF. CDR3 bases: TGCGCCAGCAGTGAGGGGCGGACAGTGGAGCAGTTCTTC.

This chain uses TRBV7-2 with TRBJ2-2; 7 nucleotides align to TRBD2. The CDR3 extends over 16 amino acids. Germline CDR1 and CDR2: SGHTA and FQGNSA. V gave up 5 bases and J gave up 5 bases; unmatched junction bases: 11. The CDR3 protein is CASSPRRGKETGELFF. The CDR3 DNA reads TGTGCCAGCAGCCCTCGGCGGGGGAAGGAGACCGGGGAGCTGTTTTTT.

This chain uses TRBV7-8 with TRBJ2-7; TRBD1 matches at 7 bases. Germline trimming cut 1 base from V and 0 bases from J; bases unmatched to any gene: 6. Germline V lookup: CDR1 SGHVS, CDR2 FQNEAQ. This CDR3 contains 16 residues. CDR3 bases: TGTGCCAGCAGCTTAGGCCCGGGACAGCTCTCCTACGAGCAGTACTTC. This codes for CASSLGPGQLSYEQYF.

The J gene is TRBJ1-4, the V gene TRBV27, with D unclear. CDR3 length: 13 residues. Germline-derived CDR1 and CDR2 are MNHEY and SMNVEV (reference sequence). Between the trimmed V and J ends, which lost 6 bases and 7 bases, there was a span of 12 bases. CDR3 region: CASRVTAAEKLFF. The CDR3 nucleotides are TGTGCCAGCAGGGTGACGGCGGCTGAAAAACTGTTTTTT.

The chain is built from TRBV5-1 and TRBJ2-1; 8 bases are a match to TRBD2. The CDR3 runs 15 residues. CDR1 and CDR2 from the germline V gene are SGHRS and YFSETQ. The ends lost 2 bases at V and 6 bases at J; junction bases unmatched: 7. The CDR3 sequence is CASSFGLATANEQFF. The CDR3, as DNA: TGCGCCAGCAGCTTCGGACTAGCAACGGCCAATGAGCAGTTCTTC.

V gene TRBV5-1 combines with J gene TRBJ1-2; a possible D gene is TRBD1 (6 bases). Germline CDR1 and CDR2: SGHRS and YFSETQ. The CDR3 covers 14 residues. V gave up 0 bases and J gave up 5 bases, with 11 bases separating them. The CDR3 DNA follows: TGCGCCAGCAGCTTGGGTCCAGGGGATTATGGCTACACCTTC. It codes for CASSLGPGDYGYTF. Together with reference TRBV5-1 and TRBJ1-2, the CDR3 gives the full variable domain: KAGVTQTPRYLIKTRGQQVTLSCSPISGHRSVSWYQQTPGQGLQFLFEYFSETQRNKGNFPGRFSGRQFSNSRSEMNVSTLELGDSALYLCASSLGPGDYGYTFGSGTRLTVV.

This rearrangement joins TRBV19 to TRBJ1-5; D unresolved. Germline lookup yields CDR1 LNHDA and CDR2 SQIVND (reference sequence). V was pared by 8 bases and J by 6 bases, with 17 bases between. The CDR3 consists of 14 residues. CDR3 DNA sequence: TGTGCCAGTGACCTTCAGGTGGAGGGTCAGCCCCAGCATTTT. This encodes CASDLQVEGQPQHF.

CDR3 sequence reads: CASMLGAGVYGYTF. DNA for the CDR3: TGCGCCAGCATGTTGGGGGCAGGGGTGTATGGCTACACCTTC. J is TRBJ1-2 and V is TRBV10-1; weak D call: TRBD1 (6 bases). V was clipped by 7 bases and J by 5 bases, with 17 bases between them. From germline, CDR1 is WNHNN and CDR2 SYGVQD (reference sequence). The CDR3 has 14 amino acids.

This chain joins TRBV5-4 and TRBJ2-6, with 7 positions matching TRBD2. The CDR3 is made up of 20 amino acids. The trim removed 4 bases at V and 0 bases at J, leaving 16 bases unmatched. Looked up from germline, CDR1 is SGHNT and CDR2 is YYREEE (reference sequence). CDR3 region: CASSVPGSGGPNSGANVLTF. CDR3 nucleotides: TGTGCCAGCAGCGTTCCTGGGTCGGGGGGACCGAACTCTGGGGCCAACGTCCTGACTTTC.

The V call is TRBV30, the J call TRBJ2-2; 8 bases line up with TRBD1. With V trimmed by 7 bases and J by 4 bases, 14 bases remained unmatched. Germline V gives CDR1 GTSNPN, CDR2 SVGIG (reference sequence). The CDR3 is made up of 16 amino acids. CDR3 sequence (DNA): TGTGCCTTACACCCCAGACAGGGGCAGGGCACCGGGGAGCTGTTTTTT. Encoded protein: CALHPRQGQGTGELFF.

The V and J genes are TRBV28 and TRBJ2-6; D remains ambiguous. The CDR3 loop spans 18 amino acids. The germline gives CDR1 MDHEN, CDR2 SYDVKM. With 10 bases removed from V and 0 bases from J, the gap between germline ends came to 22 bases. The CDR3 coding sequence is TGTGCCACATCTCCCCTTGGGCGTGATTACTCTGGGGCCAACGTCCTGACTTTC. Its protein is CATSPLGRDYSGANVLTF.

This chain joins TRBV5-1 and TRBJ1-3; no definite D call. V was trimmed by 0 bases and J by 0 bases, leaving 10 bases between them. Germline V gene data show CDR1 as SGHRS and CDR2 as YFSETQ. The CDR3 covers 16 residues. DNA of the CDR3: TGCGCCAGCAGCTTGGCTGGCCTTGGCTCTGGAAACACCATATATTTT. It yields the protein CASSLAGLGSGNTIYF.

This CDR3 reads CASSQSDRGRGGELFF. The CDR3 nucleotides are TGCGCCAGCAGCCAGTCAGACAGGGGGCGCGGCGGGGAGCTGTTTTTT. The V gene is TRBV5-1, the J gene TRBJ2-2; 10 positions agree with TRBD1. Germline V gene data show CDR1 as SGHRS and CDR2 as YFSETQ. The CDR3 consists of 16 residues. V lost 4 bases, J lost 7 bases, and 10 bases stayed unmatched.

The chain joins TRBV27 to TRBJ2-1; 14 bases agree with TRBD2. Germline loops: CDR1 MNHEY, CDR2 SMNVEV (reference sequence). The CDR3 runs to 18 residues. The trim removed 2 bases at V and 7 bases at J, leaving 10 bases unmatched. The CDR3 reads CASSLIPGLAGVTNEQFF. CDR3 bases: TGTGCCAGCAGTTTAATCCCGGGACTAGCGGGAGTAACGAATGAGCAGTTCTTC.

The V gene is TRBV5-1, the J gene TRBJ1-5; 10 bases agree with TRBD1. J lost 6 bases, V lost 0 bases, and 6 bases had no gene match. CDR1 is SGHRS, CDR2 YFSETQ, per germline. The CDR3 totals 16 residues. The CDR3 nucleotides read TGCGCCAGCAGCTTGGCCGGCGGACAGGGGGGTCAGCCCCAGCATTTT. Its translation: CASSLAGGQGGQPQHF.